Listed below are T cell receptor beta chains from one sample, sequenced in a study of shared clonotypes between healthy human individuals. Profiling relied on immunoSEQ multiplex PCR, and the TCRdb table lists in-frame clones only, not all of them. Of some 1,900,000 clones in the sample, roughly 94% were seen once. Sequencing was performed on naive CD8+ T cells sorted from blood. Receptors were obtained from a man aged 18 to 35 in good health. The CDR3 runs from the conserved cysteine through the conserved F or W. D genes are given only for firm matches. Expanded clones are given a class, and other clones once, few, many or no size at all.

V	D	size	J	CDR3	DNA
TRBV18	TRBD1	once	TRBJ2-7	CASSPNDRAAYEQYF	TGTGCCAGCTCACCGAATGACAGGGCGGCATACGAGCAGTACTTC
TRBV13	-	once	TRBJ2-7	CASSHPWDLSYEQYF	TGTGCCAGCAGCCATCCCTGGGACCTCTCCTACGAGCAGTACTTC
TRBV6-5	-	-	TRBJ1-1	CASTPSAGEAFF	TGTGCCAGCACCCCCTCCGCGGGGGAAGCTTTCTTT
TRBV4-1	-	-	TRBJ2-7	CASSLRASSYEQYF	TGCGCCAGCAGCCTGAGGGCCAGCTCCTACGAGCAGTACTTC
TRBV28	TRBD2	-	TRBJ2-5	CASSFGTSEQETQYF	TGTGCCAGCAGTTTTGGTACTAGCGAACAAGAGACCCAGTACTTC
TRBV13	-	-	TRBJ1-3	CASSSAPRSPGNTIYF	TGTGCCAGCAGCTCCGCCCCTCGTAGCCCTGGAAACACCATATATTTT
TRBV5-6	TRBD2	-	TRBJ2-7	CASSLDLAGGHEQYF	TGTGCCAGCAGCTTGGATCTAGCGGGGGGGCACGAGCAGTACTTC
TRBV5-5	TRBD1	-	TRBJ2-7	CASSYGTGLYEQYF	TGTGCCAGCAGCTACGGGACAGGGCTCTACGAGCAGTACTTC
TRBV6-1	TRBD2	-	TRBJ2-1	CASSKASGSYEQFF	TGTGCCAGCAGTAAGGCTAGCGGGAGTTACGAGCAGTTCTTC
TRBV9	-	-	TRBJ2-1	CASSVRLLGSSYNEQFF	TGTGCCAGCAGCGTAAGGCTCCTCGGCAGCTCCTACAATGAGCAGTTCTTC
TRBV27	TRBD2	-	TRBJ2-5	CASRLAGGETQYF	TGTGCCAGCAGACTAGCGGGAGGTGAGACCCAGTACTTC
TRBV4-3	TRBD1	-	TRBJ1-3	CASSQDGQGGNTIYF	TGCGCCAGCAGCCAAGATGGACAGGGGGGAAACACCATATATTTT
TRBV21-1	-	-	TRBJ1-2	CASSVPDRGSGYTF	TGTGCCAGCAGCGTCCCAGACCGGGGCTCTGGCTACACCTTC
TRBV4-3	-	-	TRBJ1-4	CASSQGPPVYNEKLFF	TGCGCCAGCAGCCAAGGGCCTCCCGTCTATAATGAAAAACTGTTTTTT
TRBV4-1	-	-	TRBJ2-3	CASRQNSRDTQYF	TGCGCCAGCAGGCAAAATAGCCGAGATACGCAGTATTTT
TRBV4-3	-	-	TRBJ2-3	CASSQEEASFTDTQYF	TGCGCCAGCAGCCAAGAGGAGGCGTCCTTCACAGATACGCAGTATTTT
TRBV28	TRBD2	-	TRBJ2-7	CASSQRGRFAEQYF	TGTGCCAGCAGTCAGCGGGGGCGCTTCGCCGAGCAGTACTTC
TRBV10-2	-	-	TRBJ2-1	CASSEGSGPSYNEQFF	TGCGCCAGCAGTGAGGGGAGCGGGCCCTCCTACAATGAGCAGTTCTTC
TRBV27	-	-	TRBJ1-3	CASSPWGRSGNTIYF	TGTGCCAGCAGCCCCTGGGGTCGATCCGGAAACACCATATATTTT
TRBV13	-	once	TRBJ2-7	CASSLQDSYEQYF	TGTGCCAGCAGCCTACAGGATTCCTACGAGCAGTACTTC
TRBV30	TRBD1	-	TRBJ2-1	CASGQGNEQFF	TGTGCCTCGGGACAGGGTAATGAGCAGTTCTTC
TRBV18	TRBD1	-	TRBJ2-7	CASSPPGQAVTYEQYF	TGTGCCAGCTCACCCCCTGGACAGGCGGTCACCTACGAGCAGTACTTC
TRBV5-4	-	-	TRBJ2-7	CASSFQSSEQYF	TGTGCCAGCAGCTTCCAGTCCAGCGAGCAGTACTTC
TRBV5-4	-	-	TRBJ1-1	CASSKWTLSFTEAFF	TGTGCCAGCAGCAAATGGACCCTATCTTTCACTGAAGCTTTCTTT
TRBV7-9	-	-	TRBJ1-1	CASRSGQYEAFF	TGTGCCAGCAGATCGGGCCAGTATGAAGCTTTCTTT
TRBV19	-	-	TRBJ1-1	CASKQIGGTEAFF	TGTGCCAGTAAACAGATAGGGGGAACTGAAGCTTTCTTT
TRBV11-2	-	-	TRBJ2-3	CASSEGRGITDTQYF	TGTGCCAGCAGTGAAGGACGGGGGATCACAGATACGCAGTATTTT
TRBV19	TRBD1	-	TRBJ2-7	CASSTTGVGNEQYF	TGTGCCAGTAGTACGACAGGGGTCGGGAACGAGCAGTACTTC
TRBV29-1	-	-	TRBJ2-7	CSVVRVGDYEQYF	TGCAGCGTTGTTAGGGTAGGAGACTACGAGCAGTACTTC
TRBV4-1	TRBD2	-	TRBJ2-7	CASSPLAGGTYEQYF	TGCGCCAGCAGCCCACTGGCGGGAGGGACCTACGAGCAGTACTTC
TRBV6-5	-	once	TRBJ2-1	CASSSAVHNEQFF	TGTGCCAGCAGTTCCGCTGTACACAATGAGCAGTTCTTC
TRBV27	TRBD2	-	TRBJ2-3	CASSFTSGTTDTQYF	TGTGCCAGCAGTTTCACTAGCGGGACCACAGATACGCAGTATTTT
TRBV11-2	TRBD1	-	TRBJ2-7	CASSSPDRESSYEQYF	TGTGCCAGCAGCTCTCCGGACAGGGAAAGCTCCTACGAGCAGTACTTC
TRBV5-1	-	-	TRBJ1-2	CASSFLPTNDGYTF	TGCGCCAGCAGCTTTCTTCCTACAAACGATGGCTACACCTTC
TRBV5-6	-	-	TRBJ2-7	CASSHPNPYEQYF	TGTGCCAGCAGCCACCCGAATCCCTACGAGCAGTACTTC
TRBV2	-	-	TRBJ2-7	CASSDPPVPYEQYF	TGTGCCAGCAGTGACCCTCCGGTACCATACGAGCAGTACTTC
TRBV5-6	-	-	TRBJ1-2	CASSQTEIANYGYTF	TGTGCCAGCAGCCAGACAGAAATTGCTAACTATGGCTACACCTTC
TRBV19	-	-	TRBJ1-1	CASSATTEAFF	TGTGCCAGTAGTGCCACAACTGAAGCTTTCTTT
TRBV4-3	TRBD2	-	TRBJ2-3	CASSQLAGIDTQYF	TGCGCCAGCAGCCAATTAGCGGGCATAGATACGCAGTATTTT
TRBV7-9	-	-	TRBJ1-4	CASSLPTGYGEKLFF	TGTGCCAGCAGCTTACCTACGGGGTACGGTGAAAAACTGTTTTTT